This TCR beta chain was retrieved from a study of T cell changes during pregnancy in multiple sclerosis (dated by TCRdb to about 2019). Broadly, across the study: The study looked at changes in the T cell repertoire across pregnancy in women with multiple sclerosis.

Trimming at the junction amounts to 8 bases on V and 5 bases on J, and the germline ends lie 18 bases apart. CDR1 is given as SNHLY and CDR2 as FYNNEI, both from the germline V gene. The CDR3 runs 14 amino acids, cysteine and phenylalanine included. Left in the record is the CDR3 DNA by itself, 42 bases read in frame from the first base. For this clone: This clone's antigen is unknown. No per-base quality is available; no much larger clone lies one base away.

The library was obtained by the immunoSEQ multiplex PCR assay. TCRdb holds this immuneACCESS table with in-frame rearrangements only. Some clones are missing; in checked studies, unresolved V genes explain under half, and the rest has no known cause. The sample data list 30,000 to 40,000 clones, and 80% to 95% of these were observed just once. Of the sample, 0.37% falls within the top ten clones. Sequenced material: CD4+ T cells from peripheral blood mononuclear cells, taken in the third trimester of pregnancy. The V and J genes are TRBV2 and TRBJ2-5, with TRBD2 tentatively as D gene (7 bases match). This receptor was identified in a female donor in good health, enrolled as a control in a pregnancy study. The bases are TGTGCCAGCGGGAAGGGAGGGAGGGGGGAGACCCAGTACTTC. The encoded protein is CASGKGGRGETQYF.